This T cell receptor beta chain was retrieved from a study of cytomegalovirus exposure and HLA in healthy donors. Study summary: Within an early data release were about 80 million unique TCRs drawn from HLA-typed donors.

PCR used 60 Vbeta primers and 13 Jbeta primers. Assay: immunoSEQ multiplex PCR; the TCRdb copy retains only in-frame clones and omits some. The sample contains about 160,000 clones, roughly 80% of which appear only once. With regard to this clone: Its antigen is unknown.

Broader study findings: Most TCR sequences proved rare, with some public TCRs found in many donors.

V dropped 7 bases and J dropped 4; count of bases not matched to a gene: 12. The CDR3 totals 16 residues. Germline V gene sequence: CDR1 LNHDA, CDR2 SQIVND (reference sequence). This chain joins TRBV19 and TRBJ2-3, with TRBD2 matching 9 bases. The clonotype was recovered from a man aged 50 or older in good health and CMV-seropositive. Sequencing used PBMCs. CDR3 nucleotide sequence: TGTGCCAGTAAAAGGGTTAGCGGGAGAAGTGCAGATACGCAGTATTTT. It encodes CASKRVSGRSADTQYF.